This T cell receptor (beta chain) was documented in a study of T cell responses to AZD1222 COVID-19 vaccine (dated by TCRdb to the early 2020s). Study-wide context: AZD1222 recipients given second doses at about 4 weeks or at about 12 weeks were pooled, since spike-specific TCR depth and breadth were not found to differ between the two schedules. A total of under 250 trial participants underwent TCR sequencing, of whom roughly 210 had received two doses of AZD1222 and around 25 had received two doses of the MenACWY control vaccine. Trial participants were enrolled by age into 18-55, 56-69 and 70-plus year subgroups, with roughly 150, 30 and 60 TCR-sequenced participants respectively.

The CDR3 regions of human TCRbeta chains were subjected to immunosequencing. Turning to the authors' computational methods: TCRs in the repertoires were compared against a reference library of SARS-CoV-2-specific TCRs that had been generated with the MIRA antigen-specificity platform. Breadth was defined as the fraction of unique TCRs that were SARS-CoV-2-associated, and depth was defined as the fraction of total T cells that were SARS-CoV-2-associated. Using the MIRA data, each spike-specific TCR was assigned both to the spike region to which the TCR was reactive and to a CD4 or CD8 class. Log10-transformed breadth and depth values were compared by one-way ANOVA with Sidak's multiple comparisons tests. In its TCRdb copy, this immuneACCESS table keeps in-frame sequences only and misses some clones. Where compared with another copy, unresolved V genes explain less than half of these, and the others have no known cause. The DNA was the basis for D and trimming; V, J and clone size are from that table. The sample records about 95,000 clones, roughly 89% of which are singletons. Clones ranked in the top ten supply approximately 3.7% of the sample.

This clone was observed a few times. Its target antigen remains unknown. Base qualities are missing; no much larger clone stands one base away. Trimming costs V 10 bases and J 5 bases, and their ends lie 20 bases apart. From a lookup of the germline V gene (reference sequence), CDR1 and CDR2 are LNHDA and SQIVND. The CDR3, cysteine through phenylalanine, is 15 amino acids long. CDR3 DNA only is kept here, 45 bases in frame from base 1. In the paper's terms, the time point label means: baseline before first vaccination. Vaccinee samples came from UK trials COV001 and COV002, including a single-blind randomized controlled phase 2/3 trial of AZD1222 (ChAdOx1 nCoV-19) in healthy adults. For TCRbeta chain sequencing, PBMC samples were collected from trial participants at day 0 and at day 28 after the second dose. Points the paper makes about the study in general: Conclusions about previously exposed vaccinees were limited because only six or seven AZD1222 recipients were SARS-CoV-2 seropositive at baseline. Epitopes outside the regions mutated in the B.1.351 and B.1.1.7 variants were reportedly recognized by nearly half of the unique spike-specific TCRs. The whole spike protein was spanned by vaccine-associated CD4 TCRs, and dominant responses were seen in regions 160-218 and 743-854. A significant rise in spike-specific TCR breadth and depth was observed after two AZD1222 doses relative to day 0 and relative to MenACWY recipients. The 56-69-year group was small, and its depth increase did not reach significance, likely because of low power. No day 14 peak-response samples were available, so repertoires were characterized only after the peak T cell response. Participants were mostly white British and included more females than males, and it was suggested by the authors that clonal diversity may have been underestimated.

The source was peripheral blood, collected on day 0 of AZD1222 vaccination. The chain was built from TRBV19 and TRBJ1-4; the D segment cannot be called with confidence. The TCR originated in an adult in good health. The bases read TGTGCCACTGCCCCAATCCTCGACGGGAATGAAAAACTGTTTTTT. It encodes CATAPILDGNEKLFF.